This T cell receptor beta chain originates from a study of blood T cell repertoires in COVID-19. On the study more broadly: Collection of acute and convalescent COVID-19 samples took place in the United States, Italy and Spain. Sources were T cells, B-cell-depleted T cells, or PBMCs; the material itself was cDNA or gDNA.

How the authors handled the data: How many nucleated cells were present was estimated from reference gene primer amplification. Profiled with immunoSEQ multiplex PCR; TCRdb holds only in-frame clones, not every one. From that table come the V and J calls and clone size; the DNA was used to work out D and trimming. Of approximately 230,000 clones in the sample, 80% to 90% were seen once. Trimming at V came to 3 bases and at J to 6 bases, leaving 1 base not matched to a gene. This CDR3 is built from 14 residues. The germline V gene has CDR1 SGDLS and CDR2 YYNGEE. Input material: peripheral blood. The chain is built from TRBV9 and TRBJ2-1; 12 nucleotides line up with TRBD2. The receptor comes from a man of 80 years or more with acute or convalescent COVID-19. The CDR3 spells CASSGTSGVNEQFF. The CDR3 DNA follows: TGTGCCAGCAGCGGGACTAGCGGGGTCAATGAGCAGTTCTTC.